Described below is a single T cell receptor beta chain sequence and its context. Its target is not known. Sequencing involved patients with CD8+CD57+ cell expansion previously shown by flow cytometry. The blood sampling took place in patients who had so far received no therapy. CDR3 length: 12 amino acids. V was cut by 0 bases and J by 8 bases, with 5 bases left in between. Germline V CDR1 and CDR2: SGHDN, FVKESK. These data come from a study of CD8+CD57+ T cells in acquired aplastic anemia. Study background: Sorted CD4+ and CD8+ cells yielded DNA averaging around 3.5 ug. Findings and limits, study-wide: Comparison of patients with controls identified around 28 shared CD8+ CDR3 sequences.

Using genomic DNA as the template, TCR beta VDJ and CDR3 profiling was carried out. A single record per CDR3 protein comes from TCRdb applying MiXCR to the reads. The sample has about 150,000 distinct CDR3 sequences, 40% to 65% seen once. The receptor's source is a human donor with aplastic anemia. Sequencing used sorted CD4+, CD8+, or CD8+CD57+ T cells (not recorded which) from PBMCs. This chain joins TRBV14 and TRBJ2-1; no clear D gene. The CDR3 DNA sequence: TGTGCCAGCAGCCAAGATTACTATGAGCAGTTCTTC. Encoded protein: CASSQDYYEQFF.